Presented here are 18 T cell receptor beta chains from one specimen sequenced in a study of siplizumab effects on memory and regulatory T cells. TCRdb keeps only in-frame clones here, not all; method: immunoSEQ multiplex PCR. The table has more than 85,000 clones, under 95% seen once. Sequencing was performed on CD4+ T cells sorted from blood. The receptors were sampled from a human donor in good health.

J is TRBJ2-4 and V is TRBV11-3, with TRBD2 matching 8 bases. The ends lost 3 bases at V and 3 bases at J; junction bases unmatched: 4. The CDR3 spans 15 residues. Germline lookup yields CDR1 SGHNT and CDR2 YENEEA. The CDR3 sequence: CASSFLAGNKNIQYF. CDR3 in DNA: TGTGCCAGCAGCTTTTTAGCGGGGAACAAAAACATTCAGTACTTC.

About this clone: One end of the junction is discordant with germline, which a read error may explain. The J gene is TRBJ2-2, the V gene TRBV5-7; 9 bases align to TRBD2. TRBV5-7 is filed as an ORF, its function uncertain. The CDR3 extends over 17 amino acids. The CDR3 coding sequence is TGTGCCAGCAGCTTGGAGGCTAGCGGGACCGAACACCGGGGAGCTGTTTTT. Its protein product is CASSLEASGTEHRGAVF.

The genes are TRBV10-3 and TRBJ2-3; no firm D call. This CDR3 has 12 residues. Germline V gene lookup returns CDR1 ENHRY and CDR2 SYGVKD. V lost 3 bases, J lost 8 bases, and 9 bases lay in between. The CDR3 reads CAISDPDGTQYF. In nucleotides, the CDR3 is TGTGCCATCAGTGACCCTGACGGTACGCAGTATTTT.

This sequence joins TRBV4-1 and TRBJ2-5; D is undetermined. The length of the CDR3 is 11 residues. Germline CDR1 and CDR2: MGHRA and YSYEKL. Trimming took 6 bases from V and 1 from J, leaving 3 bases between them. CDR3 in DNA: TGCGCCAGCAGTGCCCAAGAGACCCAGTACTTC. Translating gives CASSAQETQYF.

This chain connects TRBV19 to TRBJ1-3; D may be TRBD1 (5 bases). The length of the CDR3 is 16 residues. V was cut by 5 bases and J by 4 bases, with 18 bases left in between. CDR1 LNHDA and CDR2 SQIVND come from the germline V gene (reference sequence). The CDR3 loop is CASSPSGGAGGNTIYF. The DNA for the CDR3 is TGTGCCAGTAGTCCCTCGGGAGGGGCCGGCGGAAACACCATATATTTT.

The V and J genes are TRBV29-1 and TRBJ1-1; unclear D gene. The CDR3 is 15 amino acids. CDR1 and CDR2 from the germline V gene are SQVTM and ANQGSEA. CDR3 DNA sequence: TGCAGTGGAGCTTTGGCCGGGGATGGAGGCACTGAAGCTTTCTTT. As protein: CSGALAGDGGTEAFF. Filled out from reference TRBV29-1 and TRBJ1-1, the complete variable domain reads SAVISQKPSRDICQRGTSLTIQCQVDSQVTMMFWYRQQPGQSLTLIATANQGSEATYESGFVIDKFPISRPNLTFSTLTVSNMSPEDSSIYLCSGALAGDGGTEAFFGQGTRLTVV.

The chain links TRBV7-9 to TRBJ2-7; D unclear. V lost 5 bases and J 2 bases, leaving 13 bases between the germline ends. This CDR3 comprises 14 residues. Germline V gene sequence: CDR1 SEHNR, CDR2 FQNEAQ (reference sequence). The DNA for the CDR3 is TGTGCCAGCAGCGTAGGCGCGGCAGCCTACGAGCAGTACTTC. As protein: CASSVGAAAYEQYF.

This sequence joins TRBV6-5 and TRBJ1-1; 8 bases align to TRBD1. The CDR3 is 14 residues long. The trim removed 6 bases at V and 4 bases at J, leaving 7 bases unmatched. Germline lookup yields CDR1 MNHEY and CDR2 SVGAGI. The DNA of the CDR3 is TGTGCCAGCAGCTCGGACAGGGCGACCACTGAAGCTTTCTTT. It is translated as CASSSDRATTEAFF.

This chain connects TRBV4-1 to TRBJ1-5, with unresolved D. This CDR3 region has 14 residues. The V and J ends lost 3 bases and 5 bases respectively, with 11 bases between them. Germline V gene lookup returns CDR1 MGHRA and CDR2 YSYEKL. The CDR3 DNA reads as TGCGCCAGCAGCCAGGACCGTGCCGATCAGCCCCAGCATTTT. It translates to CASSQDRADQPQHF.

The table lists this clone with a few counts. CDR3 sequence (DNA): TGTGCCAGCAGTAAGGCAGCTAACACTGAAGCTTTCTTT. Translating gives CASSKAANTEAFF. The chain uses TRBV25-1 and TRBJ1-1; D call uncertain. V lost 5 bases and J lost 2, with 9 bases in between. The CDR3 is 13 residues long. Germline assignment: CDR1 MGHDK and CDR2 SYGVNS.

The V and J genes are TRBV18 and TRBJ1-1, with a weak D call TRBD1 (5 bases). Trimming cost V 3 bases and J 0 bases, with 11 bases left between them. Germline V gene sequence: CDR1 KGHSH, CDR2 LQKENI. This CDR3 comprises 15 residues. CDR3 nucleotide sequence: TGTGCCAGCTCACCCGACAGAACTATGAACACTGAAGCTTTCTTT. Its translation is CASSPDRTMNTEAFF.

The V gene is TRBV18, the J gene TRBJ2-7; D is possibly TRBD1 (6 bases). CDR3 size: 13 residues. Looked up from germline, CDR1 is KGHSH and CDR2 is LQKENI. Trimming took off 6 bases at V and 0 bases at J, with 9 bases between the two ends. The CDR3 loop reads CASSPDSSYEQYF. The DNA of the CDR3 is TGTGCCAGCTCTCCGGACAGCTCCTACGAGCAGTACTTC. Together with reference TRBV18 and TRBJ2-7, the CDR3 gives the full variable domain: NAGVMQNPRHLVRRRGQEARLRCSPMKGHSHVYWYRQLPEEGLKFMVYLQKENIIDESGMPKERFSAEFPKEGPSILRIQQVVRGDSAAYFCASSPDSSYEQYFGPGTRLTVT.

The chain links TRBV19 to TRBJ1-2, with 7 bases matching TRBD1. J gave up 1 base and V 4 bases, and 6 bases lay outside the gene matches. There are 15 residues in the CDR3. In germline, CDR1 is LNHDA, CDR2 SQIVND (reference sequence). CDR3 DNA sequence: TGTGCCAGTAGTACCGGGACAGCTCTTAACTATGGCTACACCTTC. Translation gives CASSTGTALNYGYTF.

This chain links TRBV13 with TRBJ2-7; TRBD2 might be the D (5 bases). Germline V CDR1 and CDR2: PRHDT, FYEKMQ (reference sequence). The CDR3 contains 12 residues. V lost 5 bases and J 3 bases, leaving 8 bases between the germline ends. CDR3 DNA: TGTGCCAGCAGCCGAGGAGGCTACGAGCAGTACTTC. It specifies CASSRGGYEQYF.

DNA of the CDR3: TGCAGCGCTAGGAGAGCAACTAATGAAAAACTGTTTTTT. This encodes CSARRATNEKLFF. V is TRBV29-1 and J is TRBJ1-4; D remains unclear. The V end was cut by 7 bases, the J end by 0 bases, with 9 bases between. In germline, CDR1 is SQVTM, CDR2 ANQGSEA. This CDR3 spans 13 amino acids. The full variable domain, its missing parts supplied by reference TRBV29-1 and TRBJ1-4, is SAVISQKPSRDICQRGTSLTIQCQVDSQVTMMFWYRQQPGQSLTLIATANQGSEATYESGFVIDKFPISRPNLTFSTLTVSNMSPEDSSIYLCSARRATNEKLFFGSGTQLSVL.

CDR3 nucleotides: TGCAGCGTTGAAGTAGCGGGAGGCACAGATACGCAGTATTTT. Protein sequence: CSVEVAGGTDTQYF. The chain has TRBV29-1 and TRBJ2-3, with 9 bases fitting TRBD2. Germline CDR1 is SQVTM and CDR2 is ANQGSEA. The CDR3 length is 14 residues. After removal of 1 base from V and 1 base from J, the junction contained 0 bases not matched to a gene.

The V gene is TRBV6-6, the J gene TRBJ2-7, with D perhaps matching TRBD1 (6 bases). Per the germline V gene, CDR1 is MNHNY and CDR2 is SVGAGI (reference sequence). The V gene lost 10 bases and the J gene lost 2 bases, with 21 bases spanning the gap. The CDR3 covers 15 residues. CDR3 in amino acids: CATSLSGTPTYEQYF. In DNA form, the CDR3 reads TGTGCCACCTCTCTCTCCGGGACACCCACCTACGAGCAGTACTTC.

V gene TRBV18 combines with J gene TRBJ2-1, with D possibly TRBD1 on 5 matching bases. Per the germline V gene, CDR1 is KGHSH and CDR2 is LQKENI. Trimming cost V 5 bases and J 8 bases, with 7 bases left between them. This CDR3 comprises 11 residues. CDR3 DNA: TGTGCCAGCTCAATAGGGGATGAGCAGTTCTTC. Translation gives CASSIGDEQFF.